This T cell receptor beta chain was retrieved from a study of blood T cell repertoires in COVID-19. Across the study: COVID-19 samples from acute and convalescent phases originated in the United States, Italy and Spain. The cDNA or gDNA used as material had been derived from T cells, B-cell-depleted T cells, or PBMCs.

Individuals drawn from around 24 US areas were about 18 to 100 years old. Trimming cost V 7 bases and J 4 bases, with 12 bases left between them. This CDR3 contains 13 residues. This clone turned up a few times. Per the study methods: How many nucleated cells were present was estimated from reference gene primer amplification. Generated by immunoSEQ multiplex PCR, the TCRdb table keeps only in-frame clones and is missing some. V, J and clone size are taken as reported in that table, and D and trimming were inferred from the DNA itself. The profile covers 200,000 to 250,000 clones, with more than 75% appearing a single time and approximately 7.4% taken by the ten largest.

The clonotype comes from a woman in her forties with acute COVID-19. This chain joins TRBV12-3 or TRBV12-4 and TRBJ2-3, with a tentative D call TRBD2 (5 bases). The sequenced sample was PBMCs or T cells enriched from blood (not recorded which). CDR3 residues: CASIGVNSDTQYF. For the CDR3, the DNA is TGTGCCAGCATCGGGGTCAATTCAGATACGCAGTATTTT.